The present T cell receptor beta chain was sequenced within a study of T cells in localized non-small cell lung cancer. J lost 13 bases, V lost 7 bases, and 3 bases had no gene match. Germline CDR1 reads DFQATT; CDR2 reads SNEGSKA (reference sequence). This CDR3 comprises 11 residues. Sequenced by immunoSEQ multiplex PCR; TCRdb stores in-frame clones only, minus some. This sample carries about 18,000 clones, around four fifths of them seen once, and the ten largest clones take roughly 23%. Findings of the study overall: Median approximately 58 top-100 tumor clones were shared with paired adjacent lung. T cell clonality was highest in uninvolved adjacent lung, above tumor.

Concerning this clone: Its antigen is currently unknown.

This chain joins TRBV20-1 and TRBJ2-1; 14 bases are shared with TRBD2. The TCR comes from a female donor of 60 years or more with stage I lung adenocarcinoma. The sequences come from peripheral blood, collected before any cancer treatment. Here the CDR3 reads CSGTSGGPQFF. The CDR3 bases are TGCAGTGGGACTAGCGGGGGGCCTCAGTTCTTC.